This is a list of T cell receptor beta chains from one sample in a study of CD8+ T cells in alopecia areata. Generated by immunoSEQ multiplex PCR, the TCRdb table keeps only in-frame clones and is missing some. The sample shows approximately 150,000 clones, around 47% of them seen only once. The sequenced material came from CD4+ T cells sorted from blood. These receptors were taken from a human donor with alopecia areata. The CDR3 runs from the conserved cysteine through the conserved F or W. The D gene is left open where the match is weak. The size entry is marked missing in some rows and otherwise reads once, few, many or a size class.

TRBJ1-5	TRBV30	few	NA	CAWASRENQPQHF	TGTGCCTGGGCTTCCAGGGAGAATCAGCCCCAGCATTTT
TRBJ1-1	TRBV29-1	NA	NA	CSVSGRLNTEAFF	TGCAGCGTTTCCGGGCGCCTGAACACTGAAGCTTTCTTT
TRBJ2-7	TRBV4-1	NA	NA	CASSQTLHEQYF	TGCGCCAGCAGCCAGACACTCCACGAGCAGTACTTC
TRBJ2-7	TRBV9	NA	NA	CASSAQEIYSYEQYF	TGTGCCAGCAGCGCCCAGGAGATATACTCCTACGAGCAGTACTTC
TRBJ2-3	TRBV29-1	NA	TRBD2	CSGRSLAGALSTDTQYF	TGCAGCGGCCGATCCCTAGCGGGAGCTCTCAGCACAGATACGCAGTATTTT
TRBJ2-6	TRBV30	NA	NA	CAWSVPGGPGANVLTF	TGTGCCTGGAGTGTACCCGGGGGGCCAGGGGCCAACGTCCTGACTTTC
TRBJ2-7	TRBV19	few	NA	CAAGRGGLYEQYF	TGCGCTGCCGGTCGAGGAGGTCTCTACGAGCAGTACTTC
TRBJ2-1	TRBV5-1	NA	NA	CASRETFTSYNEQFF	TGCGCCAGCAGAGAGACGTTTACCTCCTACAATGAGCAGTTCTTC
TRBJ2-7	TRBV28	few	TRBD1	CASSTPGQGNEQYF	TGTGCCAGCAGCACTCCGGGACAGGGGAACGAGCAGTACTTC
TRBJ1-1	TRBV30	NA	TRBD1	CAWGGQGRTEAFF	TGTGCCTGGGGGGGACAGGGGCGCACTGAAGCTTTCTTT
TRBJ2-3	TRBV2	NA	NA	CASSGSGATDTQYF	TGTGCCAGCAGTGGGTCGGGAGCGACAGATACGCAGTATTTT
TRBJ2-3	TRBV29-1	NA	TRBD1	CSATGWGTDTQYF	TGCAGCGCGACAGGGTGGGGCACAGATACGCAGTATTTT
TRBJ2-7	TRBV29-1	NA	NA	CSGAVSSYEQYF	TGCAGCGGTGCAGTGAGCTCCTACGAGCAGTACTTC
TRBJ2-5	TRBV7-9	NA	NA	CASSLDIAGRARETQYF	TGTGCCAGCAGCTTGGATATAGCCGGAAGAGCTCGAGAGACCCAGTACTTC
TRBJ2-5	TRBV5-1	NA	NA	CASTINGPGETQYF	TGCGCCAGCACCATAAATGGGCCGGGGGAGACCCAGTACTTC
TRBJ1-2	TRBV29-1	NA	TRBD1	CSVGGITGQGRDGYTF	TGCAGCGTTGGGGGAATCACGGGACAGGGAAGGGACGGCTACACCTTC
TRBJ2-1	TRBV25-1	NA	TRBD2	CASRTTGLAGVNEQFF	TGTGCCAGCAGGACCACTGGACTAGCGGGAGTCAATGAGCAGTTCTTC
TRBJ2-3	TRBV7-2	few	NA	CASSRAWRGLSTDTQYF	TGTGCCAGCAGCCGGGCCTGGAGAGGCCTGAGCACAGATACGCAGTATTTT